This T cell receptor beta chain was sequenced in a study of beta chain features in type 1 diabetes. The whole isolated RNA underwent reverse transcription, so sequencing captured expressed TCRB transcripts. The protocol was immunoSEQ multiplex PCR, while the TCRdb copy is restricted to in-frame clones and leaves out a portion. This sample has about 620,000 clones, with about a sixth found just once. Every donor had blood drawn once into heparin, around 120 mL on average. Germline lookup yields CDR1 LNHNV and CDR2 YYDKDF (reference sequence). This CDR3 is built from 13 residues. With regard to this clone: Relative to the germline gene, one junction end is altered; a read error may explain this.

Sequenced input: naive CD4+ T cells from blood. The sequence was collected from a man aged 18-30 years in good health. The chain carries TRBV15 and TRBJ2-2, with D perhaps assigned TRBD1 or TRBD2 (5 bases each). The CDR3 protein is CATSRTFIGGLFF. The DNA of the CDR3 is TGTGCCACCAGCAGAACCTTTATTGGGGGGCTGTTTTTT.